This T cell receptor (beta chain) was sequenced during a study of blood T cell repertoires in COVID-19. CDR1 is SGHVS and CDR2 is FQNEAQ in the germline V gene. CDR3 length: 12 residues. Trimming shortened V by 5 bases and J by 0 bases, and 3 bases separated the two germline ends. Profiling relied on immunoSEQ multiplex PCR, and the TCRdb table lists in-frame clones only, not all of them. The sample consists of 120,000 to 150,000 clones, about 83% of them appearing once. This sequence joins TRBV7-8 and TRBJ2-3; D gene ambiguous. The specimen sequenced was peripheral blood. The TCR sequence derives from a young man with COVID-19, enrolled during active disease. The CDR3 bases are TGTGCCAGCAGCCTAAGCACAGATACGCAGTATTTT. Its protein is CASSLSTDTQYF.